The 32 T cell receptor beta chains below all came from one sample that was sequenced in a study of cytomegalovirus exposure and HLA in healthy donors. Use of 60 Vbeta and 13 Jbeta primers characterized the PCR. Using immunoSEQ multiplex PCR, the repertoire was profiled, and TCRdb retains in-frame clones only, with some absent. Of about 160,000 clones in the sample, less than 90% are singletons; the top ten hold approximately 6.8%. Sequenced sample: PBMCs. Source of these receptors: a male donor in good health and CMV-seropositive.

The rearrangement uses TRBV27 and TRBJ1-2, with a weak D call TRBD1 (5 bases). The CDR3 is 14 residues long. Trimming shortened V by 5 bases and J by 9 bases, and 19 bases separated the two germline ends. The germline CDR1 and CDR2 sequences are MNHEY and SMNVEV (reference sequence). CDR3 loop: CASSPVGQLWSYTF. DNA of the CDR3: TGTGCCAGCAGTCCCGTGGGGCAGCTGTGGAGCTACACCTTC.

The chain uses TRBV19 and TRBJ1-5, with D perhaps TRBD1 (6 bases). CDR1 and CDR2 from the germline V gene are LNHDA and SQIVND (reference sequence). The CDR3 consists of 14 residues. With 6 bases removed from V and 6 bases from J, the gap between germline ends came to 15 bases. CDR3: CASRQGGVGQPQHF. CDR3 bases: TGTGCCAGTAGGCAAGGGGGGGTAGGTCAGCCCCAGCATTTT.

This clone has just a few counts. The chain is built from TRBV7-2 and TRBJ2-3, with D possibly TRBD1 on 5 matching bases. Germline CDR1 and CDR2: SGHTA and FQGNSA. The V end was cut by 5 bases, the J end by 3 bases, with 18 bases between. CDR3 length: 16 amino acids. CDR3 loop: CASSRKQVHSTDTQYF. CDR3 DNA sequence: TGTGCCAGCAGCCGAAAACAGGTACATTCGACAGATACGCAGTATTTT. The variable domain in full, with the rest retrieved from reference TRBV7-2 and TRBJ2-3, is GAGVSQSPSNKVTEKGKDVELRCDPISGHTALYWYRQSLGQGLEFLIYFQGNSAPDKSGLPSDRFSAERTGGSVSTLTIQRTQQEDSAVYLCASSRKQVHSTDTQYFGPGTRLTVL.

The gene calls are TRBV6-6 and TRBJ1-5; D gene uncertain. The CDR3 runs to 10 residues. V gave up 8 bases and J gave up 6 bases, with 5 bases separating them. Germline CDR1 reads MNHNY; CDR2 reads SVGAGI (reference sequence). The CDR3 here is CASSSQPQHF. The CDR3 DNA sequence: TGTGCCAGCTCGAGTCAGCCCCAGCATTTT.

CDR3 in DNA: TGTGCCAGCATCGGACATCTAAGAGAGACCCAGTACTTC. Translating it yields CASIGHLRETQYF. The chain is built from TRBV6-1 and TRBJ2-5; possibly TRBD1 for D (5 bases). The CDR3 runs to 13 residues. Germline V gene data show CDR1 as MNHNS and CDR2 as SASEGT. The V end lost 7 bases, the J end lost 4 bases, and 13 bases lay between the germline ends.

V usage is TRBV9 and J usage is TRBJ2-3; D is possibly TRBD2 (7 bases). CDR3 length: 14 residues. Germline V gene sequence: CDR1 SGDLS, CDR2 YYNGEE. V lost 0 bases and J 6 bases, leaving 11 bases between the germline ends. CDR3: CASSVEGGMDTQYF. CDR3 nucleotides: TGTGCCAGCAGCGTAGAGGGGGGGATGGATACGCAGTATTTT.

This chain uses TRBV19 with TRBJ2-5; 14 bases match TRBD2. CDR1 is LNHDA and CDR2 is SQIVND in the germline V gene (reference sequence). The CDR3 length is 18 residues. Trimming at V came to 2 bases and at J to 5 bases, leaving 10 bases not matched to a gene. CDR3 in DNA: TGTGCCAGTAGTATAATGGGACTAGCGGGAGCGAGAGGGGAGACCCAGTACTTC. Residues: CASSIMGLAGARGETQYF.

This clone has a handful of counts. The rearrangement uses TRBV27 and TRBJ2-2; 7 bases map to TRBD1. CDR1 is MNHEY and CDR2 is SMNVEV in the germline V gene (reference sequence). Unmatched junction bases numbered 6, after V lost 2 bases and J lost 6 bases. This CDR3 comprises 15 residues. The CDR3 reads CASSLKGGSPGELFF. For the CDR3, the DNA is TGTGCCAGCAGTTTAAAAGGGGGCTCTCCCGGGGAGCTGTTTTTT.

The rearrangement uses TRBV7-8 and TRBJ2-7, with a weak D call TRBD2 (5 bases). The CDR3 sequence is 14 residues long. Germline V gene sequence: CDR1 SGHVS, CDR2 FQNEAQ. Trimming cost V 3 bases and J 2 bases, with 11 bases left between them. In DNA form, the CDR3 reads TGTGCCAGCAGCTTGAGAGGGCTTCCCTACGAGCAGTACTTC. Its translation: CASSLRGLPYEQYF.

This chain joins TRBV5-1 and TRBJ2-1, with D tentatively TRBD2 (6 bases). Trimming removed 4 bases from V and 7 bases from J, with 15 bases in between. The CDR3 is made up of 14 amino acids. Germline V gene data show CDR1 as SGHRS and CDR2 as YFSETQ. CDR3 DNA: TGCGCCAGCAGCCCAACCGGGAGAGGGAATGAGCAGTTCTTC. Translated: CASSPTGRGNEQFF.

This sequence joins TRBV18 and TRBJ1-3; TRBD1 matches at 8 bases. CDR3 size: 17 residues. J lost 0 bases, V lost 2 bases, and 6 bases had no gene match. Per germline, CDR1 KGHSH and CDR2 LQKENI. The CDR3 reads CASSPSPDRGSGNTIYF. In DNA form, the CDR3 reads TGTGCCAGCTCACCAAGTCCCGACAGGGGCTCTGGAAACACCATATATTTT.

The CDR3 spells CASSETPGHGYYEQYF. CDR3 sequence (DNA): TGCGCCAGCAGTGAGACGCCGGGACATGGGTACTACGAGCAGTACTTC. The gene calls are TRBV10-1 and TRBJ2-7; D perhaps matches TRBD1 (6 bases). V dropped 2 bases and J dropped 3 bases, with 17 bases sitting between them. The germline V gene encodes CDR1 WNHNN and CDR2 SYGVQD (reference sequence). The CDR3 has 16 amino acids.

The V gene is TRBV4-1, the J gene TRBJ2-2; tentative D call: TRBD1 (6 bases). V lost 5 bases to trimming and J lost 1 base, with 8 bases between them. The germline V gene has CDR1 MGHRA and CDR2 YSYEKL. The CDR3 extends over 14 amino acids. The CDR3 sequence: CASSGTLNTGELFF. The CDR3 DNA follows: TGCGCCAGCAGCGGGACACTGAACACCGGGGAGCTGTTTTTT.

This clone came up a few times. The chain carries TRBV7-8 and TRBJ2-2; maybe TRBD2 (5 bases). The V gene's germline CDR1 is SGHVS and CDR2 FQNEAQ. The CDR3 contains 19 residues. V dropped 5 bases and J dropped 3 bases, with 25 bases sitting between them. For the CDR3, the DNA is TGTGCCAGCAGCCCTTTAGGGCTAGCACTCCGAGAGGACACCGGGGAGCTGTTTTTT. Translation: CASSPLGLALREDTGELFF.

Regarding this clone: This sample also contains other DNA sequences that code for the same CDR3. DNA for the CDR3: TGTGCCAGCAGTTTATCGAGGGCAGATACGCAGTATTTT. This gives the protein CASSLSRADTQYF. The chain uses TRBV27 and TRBJ2-3; TRBD2 might be the D (5 bases). Germline-derived CDR1 and CDR2 are MNHEY and SMNVEV (reference sequence). The CDR3 is 13 amino acids. The V gene lost 0 bases and the J gene lost 4 bases, with 5 bases spanning the gap.

This clone was seen more than once but under ten times. The rearrangement joins TRBV5-3 to TRBJ1-4; 9 bases match TRBD1. TRBV5-3 is identified as an open reading frame with a role that is uncertain. CDR3 length equals 14 residues. The ends lost 8 bases at V and 6 bases at J; junction bases unmatched: 8. CDR3 nucleotides: TGTGCCAGCAATTGGGGACAGGGCTATGAAAAACTGTTTTTT. Protein product: CASNWGQGYEKLFF.

The chain combines TRBV6-5 with TRBJ2-4, with 12 bases matching TRBD2. This CDR3 region has 15 residues. The germline V gene has CDR1 MNHEY and CDR2 SVGAGI. V lost 5 bases to trimming and J lost 7 bases; unmatched junction nucleotides: 6. Written as DNA, the CDR3 is TGTGCCAGCAGTCCCGGACTAGCGGGAAGTAACATTCAGTACTTC. The encoded protein is CASSPGLAGSNIQYF.

This clone occurred a few times. The chain carries TRBV5-6 and TRBJ2-2; 8 bases are shared with TRBD2. The CDR3 extends over 17 amino acids. CDR1 SGHDT and CDR2 YYEEEE come from the germline V gene. V shed 0 bases and J 5 bases; nucleotides not matched to a gene: 9. In DNA, the CDR3 is TGTGCCAGCAGCTTGGAGAAGGCGGGAGGATGGACCGGGGAGCTGTTTTTT. Residues: CASSLEKAGGWTGELFF. The full variable domain, completed using reference TRBV5-6 and TRBJ2-2, is DAGVTQSPTHLIKTRGQQVTLRCSPKSGHDTVSWYQQALGQGPQFIFQYYEEEERQRGNFPDRFSGHQFPNYSSELNVNALLLGDSALYLCASSLEKAGGWTGELFFGEGSRLTVL.

The chain joins TRBV25-1 to TRBJ2-5; 7 nucleotides match TRBD2. J lost 4 bases, V lost 1 base, and 3 bases had no gene match. The length of the CDR3 is 14 residues. The germline CDR1 and CDR2 sequences are MGHDK and SYGVNS. The DNA for the CDR3 is TGTGCCAGCAGTGAATGGGGAGGGTCAGAGACCCAGTACTTC. Protein product: CASSEWGGSETQYF.

DNA of the CDR3: TGCGCCAGCAGCTTGGAAGCGGGGACCCACAATGAGCAGTTCTTC. It yields the protein CASSLEAGTHNEQFF. The chain links TRBV5-1 to TRBJ2-1; TRBD2 aligns across 7 bases. V gave up 0 bases and J gave up 5 bases; unmatched junction bases: 5. The CDR3 sequence is 15 residues long. The germline V gene encodes CDR1 SGHRS and CDR2 YFSETQ. Filled out from reference TRBV5-1 and TRBJ2-1, the complete variable domain reads KAGVTQTPRYLIKTRGQQVTLSCSPISGHRSVSWYQQTPGQGLQFLFEYFSETQRNKGNFPGRFSGRQFSNSRSEMNVSTLELGDSALYLCASSLEAGTHNEQFFGPGTRLTVL.

The chain couples TRBV5-6 to TRBJ2-7, with 10 bases that match TRBD2. V dropped 4 bases and J dropped 4; count of bases not matched to a gene: 5. Germline CDR1 is SGHDT and CDR2 is YYEEEE. This CDR3 spans 14 amino acids. CDR3 DNA sequence: TGTGCCAGCAGCCAAGGACTAGCGGAGTACGAGCAGTACTTC. As protein: CASSQGLAEYEQYF.

The chain joins TRBV27 to TRBJ1-2; no reliable D call. V lost 4 bases and J lost 4, with 19 bases in between. The germline V gene has CDR1 MNHEY and CDR2 SMNVEV (reference sequence). The CDR3 is 16 residues long. CDR3 sequence reads: CASSWGGGSQSYGYTF. In DNA form, the CDR3 reads TGTGCCAGCAGTTGGGGTGGAGGGTCACAGTCCTATGGCTACACCTTC.

The chain has TRBV29-1 and TRBJ2-5; 7 bases match TRBD2. The CDR3 is 14 residues long. V lost 3 bases, J lost 4 bases, and 8 bases stayed unmatched. CDR1 and CDR2 (germline): SQVTM, ANQGSEA. The DNA of the CDR3 is TGCAGCGTTGAGCCAGCGGGACCGGGAGAGACCCAGTACTTC. Protein product: CSVEPAGPGETQYF.

This clone was counted once. The chain links TRBV19 to TRBJ2-1; 11 bases fit TRBD2. The CDR3 covers 17 residues. Trimming took 5 bases from V and 2 from J; bases not matched to a gene: 8. The germline V gene encodes CDR1 LNHDA and CDR2 SQIVND (reference sequence). In DNA, the CDR3 is TGTGCCAGTAGTTCCGCCGGGACTAGCGGACCCTACAATGAGCAGTTCTTC. This gives the protein CASSSAGTSGPYNEQFF.

This chain uses TRBV29-1 with TRBJ2-3, with 8 bases that match TRBD1. The CDR3 length is 15 residues. V was clipped by 8 bases and J by 3 bases; unmatched bases: 13. In germline, CDR1 is SQVTM, CDR2 ANQGSEA. The CDR3 here is CSFGQGLLGTDTQYF. CDR3 in DNA: TGCAGCTTCGGACAGGGACTGTTAGGTACAGATACGCAGTATTTT.

The chain joins TRBV7-6 to TRBJ2-1; a weak D match, TRBD2 (5 bases). Trimming cost V 3 bases and J 4 bases, with 16 bases left between them. Per germline, CDR1 SGHVS and CDR2 FNYEAQ. This CDR3 is built from 16 residues. The CDR3, as DNA: TGTGCCAGCAGCTTGGGCGCGGGCCTCCAATACAATGAGCAGTTCTTC. Translated, it gives CASSLGAGLQYNEQFF.

The chain has TRBV10-3 and TRBJ2-3, with D tentatively TRBD1 (5 bases). The CDR3 totals 14 residues. Between the trimmed V and J ends, which lost 3 bases and 0 bases, there was a span of 7 bases. Germline V CDR1 and CDR2: ENHRY, SYGVKD. The CDR3 reads CAISDPGSTDTQYF. The CDR3 DNA is TGTGCCATCAGTGATCCAGGGAGCACAGATACGCAGTATTTT.

The J gene is TRBJ2-5, the V gene TRBV12-5, with D hard to call. In germline, CDR1 is LGHNT, CDR2 FRNRAP. The V gene lost 0 bases and the J gene lost 4 bases, with 21 bases spanning the gap. The CDR3 extends over 18 amino acids. The chain's CDR3 is CASGLVHGRVVSTETQYF. DNA of the CDR3: TGTGCTAGTGGTTTGGTACATGGGCGAGTAGTAAGTACAGAGACCCAGTACTTC.

This clone was observed a few times. The rearrangement links TRBV28 to TRBJ1-2, with a tentative D call TRBD1 (5 bases). CDR3 length equals 15 residues. Per germline, CDR1 MDHEN and CDR2 SYDVKM. V lost 0 bases, J lost 8 bases, and 16 bases lay in between. The CDR3 sequence is CASSLWTNWGGGYTF. CDR3 nucleotide sequence: TGTGCCAGCAGTTTATGGACCAACTGGGGGGGAGGCTACACCTTC.

The CDR3 region has the DNA TGTGCCATCAGTGGGACAGGGGCCCCAAATCAGCCCCAGCATTTT. Its translation is CAISGTGAPNQPQHF. This sequence joins TRBV10-3 and TRBJ1-5; 9 bases are a match to TRBD1. Losses at the gene ends were 4 bases for V and 4 bases for J; bases not matched to a gene: 5. CDR3 length equals 15 residues. In germline, CDR1 is ENHRY, CDR2 SYGVKD.

This rearrangement joins TRBV27 to TRBJ2-7; no firm D call. Germline loops: CDR1 MNHEY, CDR2 SMNVEV (reference sequence). V lost 5 bases to trimming and J lost 0 bases, with 8 bases between them. CDR3 length: 13 residues. CDR3 residues: CASSRYPSYEQYF. The CDR3 coding sequence is TGTGCCAGCAGTCGCTACCCCTCCTACGAGCAGTACTTC.

The chain couples TRBV9 to TRBJ2-3, with 8 nucleotides matching TRBD2. Germline CDR1 SGDLS, CDR2 YYNGEE. With V trimmed by 4 bases and J by 2 bases, 6 bases remained unmatched. The CDR3 length is 15 residues. CDR3 residues: CASSTKRGLTDTQYF. The CDR3 DNA sequence: TGTGCCAGCAGCACAAAGCGGGGGCTCACAGATACGCAGTATTTT.